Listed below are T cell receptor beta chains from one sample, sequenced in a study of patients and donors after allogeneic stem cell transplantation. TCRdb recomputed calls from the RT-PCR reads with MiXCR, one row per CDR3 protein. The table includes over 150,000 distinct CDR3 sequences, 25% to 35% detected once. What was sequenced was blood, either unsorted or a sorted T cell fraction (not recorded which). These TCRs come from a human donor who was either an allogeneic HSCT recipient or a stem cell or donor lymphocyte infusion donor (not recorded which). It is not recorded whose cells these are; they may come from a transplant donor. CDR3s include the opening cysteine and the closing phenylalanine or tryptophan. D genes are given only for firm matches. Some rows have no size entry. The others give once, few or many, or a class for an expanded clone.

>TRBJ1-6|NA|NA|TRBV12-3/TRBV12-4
TGTGCCAGCAGTTTGGAGGGGCTACGGCCCCTCCACTTT
CASSLEGLRPLHF
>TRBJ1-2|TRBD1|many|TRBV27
TGTGCCAGCAACCAAGGACAGGGTGAGGGCGGCTACACCTTC
CASNQGQGEGGYTF
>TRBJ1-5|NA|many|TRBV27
TGTGCCAGCAGTTTATGGGACCCCTTGGGGCCCCAGCATTTT
CASSLWDPLGPQHF
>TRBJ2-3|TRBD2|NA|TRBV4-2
TGTGCCAGCAGCCTAGCTAGCGGGGAGACAGATACGCAGTATTTT
CASSLASGETDTQYF
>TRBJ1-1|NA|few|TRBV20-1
TGCAGTGCTAGAAAAGGTCTGAACACTGAAGCTTTCTTT
CSARKGLNTEAFF
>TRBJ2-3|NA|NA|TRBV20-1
TGCAGTGCTAGAGACCCGGGTCCTATTACAGATACGCAGTATTTT
CSARDPGPITDTQYF
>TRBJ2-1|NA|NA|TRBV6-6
TGTGCCAGCAGATTCTATAGGGGATCCTACAATGAGCAGTTCTTC
CASRFYRGSYNEQFF
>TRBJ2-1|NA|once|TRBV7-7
TGTGCTAGCAGCCCATTTGGAGGGGTAGGTGAGCAGTTCTTC
CASSPFGGVGEQFF
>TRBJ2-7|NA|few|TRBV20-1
TGCAGTGCTAGACTCCGGGGCTCCTACGAGCAGTACTTC
CSARLRGSYEQYF
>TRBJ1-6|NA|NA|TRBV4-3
TGCGCCAGCAGCCAAACACAGGGTTTAAGAAATTCACCCCTCCACTTT
CASSQTQGLRNSPLHF
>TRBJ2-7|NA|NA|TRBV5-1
TGCGCCAGCAGCGAGAGCCGTCACGGCTACGAGCAGTACTTC
CASSESRHGYEQYF
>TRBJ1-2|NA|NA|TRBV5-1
TGCGCCAGCAGCTTGTGGTCAGGAAGGGGCTACACCTTC
CASSLWSGRGYTF
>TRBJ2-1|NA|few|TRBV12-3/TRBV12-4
TGTGCCAGCAGTCTCGGGACGGCTTACAATGAGCAGTTCTTC
CASSLGTAYNEQFF
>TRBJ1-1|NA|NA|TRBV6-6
TGTGCCAGCAGTTACATCGGCACTGAAGCTTTCTTT
CASSYIGTEAFF
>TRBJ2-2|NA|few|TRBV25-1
TGTGCCAGCAGTGTCCGTCTCGTGGGAACCGGGGAGCTGTTTTTT
CASSVRLVGTGELFF
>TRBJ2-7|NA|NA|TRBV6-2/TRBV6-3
TGTGCCAGCTGGGGTGGGGCCATCCACTTCTACGAGCAGTACTTC
CASWGGAIHFYEQYF
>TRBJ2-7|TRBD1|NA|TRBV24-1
TGTGCCACCAGTGACCCGACAGGGGGGTCCTACGAGCAGTACTTC
CATSDPTGGSYEQYF
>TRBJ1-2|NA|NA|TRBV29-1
TGCAGCGTCCCCCAGGGGAACTATGGCTACACCTTC
CSVPQGNYGYTF
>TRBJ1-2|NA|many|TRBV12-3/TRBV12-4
TGTGCCAGCAGTTCCGGGACACCAAACTATGGCTACACCTTC
CASSSGTPNYGYTF
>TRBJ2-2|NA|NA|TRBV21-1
TGTGCCAGCAGCATACTAGCGGGACACACCGGGGAGCTGTTTTTT
CASSILAGHTGELFF
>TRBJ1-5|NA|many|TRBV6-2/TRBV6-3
TGTGCCAGCAGTGTCCAGGGTCGGGGCAATCAGCCCCAGCATTTT
CASSVQGRGNQPQHF
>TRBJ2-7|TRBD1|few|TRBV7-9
TGTGCCAGCAGCTTAGTGGGACAGGGGAAATTGTCCGAGCAGTACTTC
CASSLVGQGKLSEQYF
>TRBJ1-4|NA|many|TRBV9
TGTGCCAGCAGCGCCGAGGGCCGGAGGAATGAAAAACTGTTTTTT
CASSAEGRRNEKLFF
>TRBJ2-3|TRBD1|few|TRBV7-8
TGTGCCAGCAGATACGACAGGGTCGGGGCAGATACGCAGTATTTT
CASRYDRVGADTQYF
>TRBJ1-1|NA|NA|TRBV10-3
TGTGCCATCAGTGAGTCTGTAGACACTGAAGCTTTCTTT
CAISESVDTEAFF
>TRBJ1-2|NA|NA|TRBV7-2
TGTGCCAGCAGCTTAAGGTCCAGGGGCCTCTATGGCTACACCTTC
CASSLRSRGLYGYTF
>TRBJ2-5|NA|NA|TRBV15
TGTGCCACCAGCAGCTTAATAGGGAAGACCCAGTACTTC
CATSSLIGKTQYF
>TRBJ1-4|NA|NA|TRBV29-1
TGCAGCGTCGGTGAGGGGGGCGCAAAACTGTTTTTT
CSVGEGGAKLFF